One sample yielded the 28 T cell receptor beta chains listed below, sequenced in a study of CD8 T cells in Susac syndrome. Reverse transcription of about 0.5 to 1 ug RNA used random hexamers. One entry per CDR3 protein, called by TCRdb with MiXCR from the immunoSEQ multiplex PCR reads. The sample contains about 150,000 distinct CDR3 sequences, around 95% of which appear only once. Sequencing was performed on CD8+ T cells from PBMCs. The source is a human donor with Susac syndrome.

This chain joins TRBV6-6 and TRBJ2-7; weak D call: TRBD1 (6 bases). The CDR3 is made up of 13 amino acids. V dropped 2 bases and J dropped 5 bases, with 10 bases sitting between them. CDR1 is MNHNY and CDR2 is SVGAGI in the germline V gene (reference sequence). CDR3 loop: CASSYTYRDEQYF. The CDR3 nucleotides are TGTGCCAGCAGTTACACCTACAGGGACGAGCAGTACTTC.

This chain links TRBV12-5 with TRBJ2-2, with a tentative D call TRBD2 (6 bases). The ends were cut back, 4 bases at V and 6 bases at J, with 6 bases in the middle. The CDR3 contains 12 residues. The V gene's germline CDR1 is LGHNT and CDR2 FRNRAP. In DNA, the CDR3 is TGTGCTAGTGGTTGGAGGGCCGGGGAGCTGTTTTTT. It codes for CASGWRAGELFF.

V gene TRBV13 combines with J gene TRBJ2-1, with a weak D call TRBD1 (5 bases). Trimming removed 4 bases from V and 6 bases from J, with 13 bases in between. Germline CDR1 is PRHDT and CDR2 is FYEKMQ (reference sequence). The CDR3 sequence is 14 residues long. The CDR3 DNA reads as TGTGCCAGCAGCTCATCTGGGGCCCCCAATGAGCAGTTCTTC. Encoded protein: CASSSSGAPNEQFF.

This clonotype came up once. The chain recombines TRBV4-1 with TRBJ2-1; D is unclear. The V gene lost 7 bases and the J gene lost 5 bases, with 12 bases spanning the gap. Germline CDR1 reads MGHRA; CDR2 reads YSYEKL. This CDR3 region has 13 residues. CDR3 DNA: TGCGCCAGCACCCCGGAGCTGCACAATGAGCAGTTCTTC. This gives the protein CASTPELHNEQFF.

V is TRBV12-3 or TRBV12-4 and J is TRBJ1-1; D is unresolved. This CDR3 contains 12 residues. Trimming stripped 1 base from V and 7 bases from J, with 7 bases between. The CDR3: CASSLEGDEAFF. DNA of the CDR3: TGTGCCAGCAGTTTAGAGGGAGATGAAGCTTTCTTT.

V usage is TRBV7-9 and J usage is TRBJ2-2; either TRBD1 or TRBD2 may supply D (5 bases each). Trimming took 2 bases from V and 1 from J, leaving 14 bases between them. The CDR3 spans 17 residues. Germline V lookup: CDR1 SEHNR, CDR2 FQNEAQ (reference sequence). The CDR3 is CASSLIGETENTGELFF. The DNA for the CDR3 is TGTGCCAGCAGCTTAATAGGGGAGACAGAGAACACCGGGGAGCTGTTTTTT.

This rearrangement joins TRBV5-6 to TRBJ2-7, with D possibly called TRBD1 or TRBD2 (5 bases each). CDR3 size: 15 residues. V was shortened by 0 bases and J by 5 bases, with 15 bases between the two germline ends. Germline V gene sequence: CDR1 SGHDT, CDR2 YYEEEE. CDR3 sequence (DNA): TGTGCCAGCAGCTTGGGGATCGGGGCTTACGACGAGCAGTACTTC. This encodes CASSLGIGAYDEQYF.

The chain joins TRBV4-2 to TRBJ2-1; D is perhaps TRBD1 or TRBD2 (5 bases each). Trimming removed 1 base from V and 7 bases from J, with 5 bases in between. Germline V gene sequence: CDR1 LGHNA, CDR2 YNFKEQ. This CDR3 is 12 amino acids long. The CDR3 nucleotides read TGTGCCAGCAGCCAAGGGGGGAATGAGCAGTTCTTC. Translation gives CASSQGGNEQFF.

V gene TRBV21-1 combines with J gene TRBJ2-1. TRBV21-1 is a listed pseudogene. This CDR3 region has 13 residues. The CDR3 region has the DNA TGTGCCAGCAGCAATCATGGTCACAATGAGCAGTTCTTC. Encoded protein: CASSNHGHNEQFF.

V and J are TRBV24-1 and TRBJ2-1, with 7 bases that match TRBD2. The CDR3 loop spans 14 amino acids. CDR1 and CDR2 from the germline V gene are KGHDR and SFDVKD. The ends lost 4 bases at V and 6 bases at J; junction bases unmatched: 5. This CDR3 is CATSDPPGGNEQFF. The CDR3 DNA reads TGTGCCACCAGTGACCCACCGGGGGGCAATGAGCAGTTCTTC.

The chain combines TRBV18 with TRBJ2-1; 11 bases match TRBD2. V lost 6 bases, J lost 4 bases, and 5 bases stayed unmatched. CDR1 is KGHSH and CDR2 is LQKENI in the germline V gene. This CDR3 contains 15 residues. The CDR3 region has the DNA TGTGCCAGCTCCGCCGGGACTAGCGGTTACAATGAGCAGTTCTTC. Protein: CASSAGTSGYNEQFF.

V gene TRBV20-1 combines with J gene TRBJ2-3; D may be TRBD2 (5 bases). Deletions cut 1 base from V and 2 bases from J, with 16 bases between. Germline CDR1 is DFQATT and CDR2 is SNEGSKA (reference sequence). The CDR3 totals 16 residues. The DNA for the CDR3 is TGCAGTGCTAGAGGGGATCTAGCTGACCTCACAGATACGCAGTATTTT. It encodes CSARGDLADLTDTQYF.

The chain couples TRBV5-8 to TRBJ2-1; maybe TRBD1 (6 bases). The V end lost 2 bases, the J end lost 8 bases, and 23 bases lay between the germline ends. Germline V gene lookup returns CDR1 SGHTS and CDR2 YDEGEE. The CDR3 runs 17 residues. The CDR3 loop is CASSFAPTGQPTHEQFF. The CDR3 DNA is TGTGCCAGCAGCTTTGCCCCCACGGGACAACCCACACATGAGCAGTTCTTC.

The gene calls are TRBV14 and TRBJ2-7; 9 positions agree with TRBD2. J was trimmed by 2 bases and V by 4 bases; bases with no gene match: 6. The germline CDR1 and CDR2 sequences are SGHDN and FVKESK. The CDR3 is 15 amino acids. The CDR3 DNA reads TGTGCCAGCAGCCTAATACTAGCGGGTACCTACGAGCAGTACTTC. This translates into CASSLILAGTYEQYF. Using reference TRBV14 and TRBJ2-7 for the parts outside the CDR3, the full variable domain is EAGVTQFPSHSVIEKGQTVTLRCDPISGHDNLYWYRRVMGKEIKFLLHFVKESKQDESGMPNNRFLAERTGGTYSTLKVQPAELEDSGVYFCASSLILAGTYEQYFGPGTRLTVT.

As DNA, the CDR3 is TGTGCCAGCAGCAAGGAGGGCACCGGGGAGCTGTTTTTT. Amino acids: CASSKEGTGELFF. The J gene is TRBJ2-2, the V gene TRBV7-6, with a tentative D call TRBD2 (6 bases). Trimming took off 5 bases at V and 4 bases at J, with 8 bases between the two ends. This CDR3 is built from 13 residues. From germline, CDR1 is SGHVS and CDR2 FNYEAQ.

The chain uses TRBV2 and TRBJ2-5; D may be TRBD2 (5 bases). The CDR3 has 14 residues. Trimming took 5 bases from V and 0 from J, leaving 10 bases between them. Germline V gene data show CDR1 as SNHLY and CDR2 as FYNNEI. In DNA form, the CDR3 reads TGTGCCAGCAGTCATCCCGGGAACCAAGAGACCCAGTACTTC. It is translated as CASSHPGNQETQYF.

The V and J genes are TRBV12-5 and TRBJ2-3; no clear D. This CDR3 has 13 amino acids. Germline-derived CDR1 and CDR2 are LGHNT and FRNRAP. The ends were cut back, 7 bases at V and 0 bases at J, with 8 bases in the middle. The CDR3 loop reads CASAPPSTDTQYF. In nucleotides, the CDR3 is TGTGCTAGTGCCCCCCCTAGCACAGATACGCAGTATTTT.

The sample holds one count of this clonotype. This chain joins TRBV12-5 and TRBJ1-5; no clear D gene. V was cut by 3 bases and J by 6 bases, with 9 bases left in between. There are 13 residues in the CDR3. CDR1 and CDR2 (germline): LGHNT, FRNRAP. The CDR3 is CASGFLMGQPQHF. Written as DNA, the CDR3 is TGTGCTAGTGGTTTTTTAATGGGTCAGCCCCAGCATTTT.

V gene TRBV13 combines with J gene TRBJ2-7; 12 nucleotides align to TRBD2. CDR1 is PRHDT and CDR2 is FYEKMQ in the germline V gene (reference sequence). Trimming at V came to 0 bases and at J to 3 bases, leaving 6 bases not matched to a gene. The CDR3 loop spans 17 amino acids. Written as DNA, the CDR3 is TGTGCCAGCAGCTTAGGCCTAGCGGGGGGGACCAACTACGAGCAGTACTTC. The encoded protein is CASSLGLAGGTNYEQYF. Combining the CDR3 with reference TRBV13 and TRBJ2-7 gives the whole variable domain AAGVIQSPRHLIKEKRETATLKCYPIPRHDTVYWYQQGPGQDPQFLISFYEKMQSDKGSIPDRFSAQQFSDYHSELNMSSLELGDSALYFCASSLGLAGGTNYEQYFGPGTRLTVT.

The chain couples TRBV7-3 to TRBJ2-5, with 9 bases fitting TRBD1. The CDR3 totals 17 residues. From germline, CDR1 is SGHTA and CDR2 FQGTGA. The J segment lost 2 bases and the V segment lost 2 bases, leaving 9 bases of the junction unmatched. CDR3 loop: CASSLHPDRGGQETQYF. In DNA form, the CDR3 reads TGTGCCAGCAGCTTACACCCGGACAGGGGAGGACAAGAGACCCAGTACTTC.

The chain has TRBV27 and TRBJ2-3, with 11 nucleotides matching TRBD2. Germline CDR1 MNHEY, CDR2 SMNVEV (reference sequence). Trimming cost V 4 bases and J 4 bases; bases outside gene matches: 13. This CDR3 spans 18 amino acids. The CDR3 protein is CASSYVAGGTPGADTQYF. DNA of the CDR3: TGTGCCAGCAGTTATGTAGCGGGAGGGACCCCTGGGGCAGATACGCAGTATTTT.

This chain joins TRBV13 and TRBJ2-7; maybe TRBD2 (5 bases). The CDR3 contains 14 residues. Germline V gene sequence: CDR1 PRHDT, CDR2 FYEKMQ (reference sequence). V was pared by 2 bases and J by 5 bases, with 13 bases between. CDR3 protein: CASSLLAGRNEQYF. Here the CDR3 DNA reads TGTGCCAGCAGCTTATTGGCGGGTCGGAACGAGCAGTACTTC.

The CDR3 protein is CASSPVVNTEAFF. The CDR3 DNA is TGTGCCAGCAGTCCAGTCGTGAACACTGAAGCTTTCTTT. This chain joins TRBV27 and TRBJ1-1, with D unresolved. Germline V lookup: CDR1 MNHEY, CDR2 SMNVEV (reference sequence). This CDR3 contains 13 residues. Trimming left V 5 bases short and J 0 bases short, with 7 bases between.

This sequence joins TRBV27 and TRBJ2-1; TRBD2 matches 8 bases. Germline V gives CDR1 MNHEY, CDR2 SMNVEV (reference sequence). The CDR3 loop spans 16 amino acids. With 2 bases clipped from V and 10 bases from J, the junction kept 13 bases outside the gene matches. DNA of the CDR3: TGTGCCAGCAGTTTAAGGAGGACGGGAGGGGTGAGAGAGCAGTTCTTC. This translates into CASSLRRTGGVREQFF.

This clonotype appeared a few times. The V gene is TRBV28, the J gene TRBJ2-7; possibly TRBD1 for D (5 bases). Germline assignment: CDR1 MDHEN and CDR2 SYDVKM. The CDR3 is made up of 13 amino acids. Trimming shortened V by 5 bases and J by 2 bases, and 10 bases separated the two germline ends. CDR3 nucleotide sequence: TGTGCCAGCAGTCCCGACAGTGCCTACGAGCAGTACTTC. Amino acid sequence: CASSPDSAYEQYF.

V usage is TRBV12-3 or TRBV12-4 and J usage is TRBJ2-2, with D perhaps TRBD1 (5 bases). There are 13 residues in the CDR3. Trimming left V 7 bases short and J 4 bases short, with 10 bases between. In nucleotides, the CDR3 is TGTGCCAGCACCGACAGATTCACCGGGGAGCTGTTTTTT. Encoded protein: CASTDRFTGELFF.

The chain has TRBV11-2 and TRBJ2-5; the D is unclear. This CDR3 is built from 15 residues. Trimming pared 5 bases from V and 5 bases from J, leaving 18 bases between. Germline V gives CDR1 SGHAT, CDR2 FQNNGV. Here the CDR3 reads CASSHSGSAGETQYF. CDR3 in DNA: TGTGCCAGCAGCCATTCAGGCTCCGCCGGGGAGACCCAGTACTTC.

The chain carries TRBV9 and TRBJ2-3, with 10 nucleotides matching TRBD2. From germline, CDR1 is SGDLS and CDR2 YYNGEE. Trimming cost V 0 bases and J 1 base; bases outside gene matches: 17. The CDR3 has 21 amino acids. The CDR3 coding sequence is TGTGCCAGCAGCGTAGAAGGAACCCATGGAGGAGGACTAGCGGGCACAGATACGCAGTATTTT. Its protein product is CASSVEGTHGGGLAGTDTQYF.